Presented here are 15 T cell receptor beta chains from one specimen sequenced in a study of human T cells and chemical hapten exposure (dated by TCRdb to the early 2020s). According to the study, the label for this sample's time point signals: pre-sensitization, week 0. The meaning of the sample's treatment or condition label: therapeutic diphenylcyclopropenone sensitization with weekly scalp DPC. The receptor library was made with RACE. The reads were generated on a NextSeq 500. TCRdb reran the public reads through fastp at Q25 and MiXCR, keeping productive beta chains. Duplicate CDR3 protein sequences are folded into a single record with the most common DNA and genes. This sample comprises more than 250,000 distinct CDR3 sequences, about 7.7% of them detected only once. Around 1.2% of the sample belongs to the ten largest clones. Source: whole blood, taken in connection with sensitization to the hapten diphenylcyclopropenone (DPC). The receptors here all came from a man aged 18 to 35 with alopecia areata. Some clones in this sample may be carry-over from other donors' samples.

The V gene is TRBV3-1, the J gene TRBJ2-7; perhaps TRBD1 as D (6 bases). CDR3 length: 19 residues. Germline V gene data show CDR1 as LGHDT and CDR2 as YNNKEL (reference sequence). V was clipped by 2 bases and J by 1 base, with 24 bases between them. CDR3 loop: CASSQPPLKGVPPSYEQYF. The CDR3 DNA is TGTGCCAGCAGCCAACCCCCTCTAAAGGGGGTTCCACCATCCTACGAGCAGTACTTC.

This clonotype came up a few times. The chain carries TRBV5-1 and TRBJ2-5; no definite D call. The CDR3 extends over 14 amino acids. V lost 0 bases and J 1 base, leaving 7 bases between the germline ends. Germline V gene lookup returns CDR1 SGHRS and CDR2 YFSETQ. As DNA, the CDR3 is TGCGCCAGCAGCTTGGGGGTGGTCCAAGAGACCCAGTACTTC. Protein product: CASSLGVVQETQYF.

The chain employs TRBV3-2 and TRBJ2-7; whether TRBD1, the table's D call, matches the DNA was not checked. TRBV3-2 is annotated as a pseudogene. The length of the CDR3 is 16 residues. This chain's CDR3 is CASSQCGTGVVYEQYF. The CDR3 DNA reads TGTGCCAGCAGCCAATGCGGGACAGGGGTCGTGTACGAGCAGTACTTC.

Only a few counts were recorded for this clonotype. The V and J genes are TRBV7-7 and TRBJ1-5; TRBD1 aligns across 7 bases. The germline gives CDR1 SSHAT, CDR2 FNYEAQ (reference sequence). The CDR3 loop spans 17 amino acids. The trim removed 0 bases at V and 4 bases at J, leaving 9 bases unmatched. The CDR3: CASSLAPLRQGNQPQHF. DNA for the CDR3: TGTGCCAGCAGCTTAGCCCCTCTTCGACAGGGAAATCAGCCCCAGCATTTT. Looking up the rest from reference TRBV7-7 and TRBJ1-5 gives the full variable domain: GAGVSQSPRYKVTKRGQDVTLRCDPISSHATLYWYQQALGQGPEFLTYFNYEAQPDKSGLPSDRFSAERPEGSISTLTIQRTEQRDSAMYRCASSLAPLRQGNQPQHFGDGTRLSIL.

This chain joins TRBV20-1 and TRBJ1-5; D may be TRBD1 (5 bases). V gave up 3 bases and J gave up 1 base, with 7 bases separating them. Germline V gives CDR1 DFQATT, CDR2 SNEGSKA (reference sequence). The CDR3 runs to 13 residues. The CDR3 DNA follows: TGCAGTGCTAGGGGGACGAGCAATCAGCCCCAGCATTTT. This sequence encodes CSARGTSNQPQHF.

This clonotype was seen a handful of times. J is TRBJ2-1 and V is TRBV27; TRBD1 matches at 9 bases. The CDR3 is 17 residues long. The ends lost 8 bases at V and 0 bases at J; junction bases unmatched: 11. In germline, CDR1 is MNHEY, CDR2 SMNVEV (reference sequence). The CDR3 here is CASCTGGTTFSYNEQFF. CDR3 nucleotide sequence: TGTGCCAGCTGTACAGGGGGCACTACTTTCTCCTACAATGAGCAGTTCTTC.

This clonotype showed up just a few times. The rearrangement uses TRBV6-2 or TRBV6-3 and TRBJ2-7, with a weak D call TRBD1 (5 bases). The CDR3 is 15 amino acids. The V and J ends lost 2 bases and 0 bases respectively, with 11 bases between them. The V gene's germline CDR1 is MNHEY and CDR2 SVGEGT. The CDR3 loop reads CASSYVQDSSYEQYF. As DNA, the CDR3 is TGTGCCAGCAGTTACGTACAGGATTCCTCCTACGAGCAGTACTTC.

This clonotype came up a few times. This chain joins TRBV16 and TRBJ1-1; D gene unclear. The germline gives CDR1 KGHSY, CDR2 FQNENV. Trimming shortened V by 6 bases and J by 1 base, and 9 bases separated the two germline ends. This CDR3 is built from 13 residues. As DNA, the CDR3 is TGTGCCAGCAGTAGTAGTGGGAACACTGAAGCTTTCTTT. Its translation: CASSSSGNTEAFF.

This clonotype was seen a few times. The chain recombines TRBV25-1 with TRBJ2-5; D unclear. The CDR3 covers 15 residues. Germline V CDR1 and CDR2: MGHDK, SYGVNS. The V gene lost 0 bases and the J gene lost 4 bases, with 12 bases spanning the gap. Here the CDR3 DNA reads TGTGCCAGCAGTGAATACACAAAAAAGGGAGAGACCCAGTACTTC. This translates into CASSEYTKKGETQYF. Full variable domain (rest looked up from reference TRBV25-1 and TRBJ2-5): EADIYQTPRYLVIGTGKKITLECSQTMGHDKMYWYQQDPGMELHLIHYSYGVNSTEKGDLSSESTVSRIRTEHFPLTLESARPSHTSQYLCASSEYTKKGETQYFGPGTRLLVL.

CDR3 in DNA: TGTGCCAGCAGAGATTATCAGACATCACCCCTCCACTTT. Its translation: CASRDYQTSPLHF. V and J are TRBV6-1 and TRBJ1-6; D gene uncertain. Germline V gene lookup returns CDR1 MNHNS and CDR2 SASEGT. The CDR3 has 13 residues. V dropped 6 bases and J dropped 10 bases, with 13 bases sitting between them.

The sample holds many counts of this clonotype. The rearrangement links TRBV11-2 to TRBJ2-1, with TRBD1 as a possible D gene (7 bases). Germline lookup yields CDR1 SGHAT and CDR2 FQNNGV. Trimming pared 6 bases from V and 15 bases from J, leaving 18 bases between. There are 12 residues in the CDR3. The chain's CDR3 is CASRAGGGRLFF. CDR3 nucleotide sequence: TGTGCCAGCAGGGCCGGAGGGGGCAGGTTGTTCTTC.

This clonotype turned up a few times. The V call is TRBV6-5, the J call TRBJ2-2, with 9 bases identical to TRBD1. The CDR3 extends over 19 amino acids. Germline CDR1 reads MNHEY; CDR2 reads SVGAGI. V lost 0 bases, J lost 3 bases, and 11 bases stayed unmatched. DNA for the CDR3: TGTGCCAGCAGTTACTCGCCTTTGGGACAGGGTGCTTACACCGGGGAGCTGTTTTTT. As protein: CASSYSPLGQGAYTGELFF.

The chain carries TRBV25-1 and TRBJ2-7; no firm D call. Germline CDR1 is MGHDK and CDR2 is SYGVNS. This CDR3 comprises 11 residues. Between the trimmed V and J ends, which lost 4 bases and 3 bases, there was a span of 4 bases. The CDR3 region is CASSGSYEQYF. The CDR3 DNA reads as TGTGCCAGCAGTGGCAGCTACGAGCAGTACTTC.

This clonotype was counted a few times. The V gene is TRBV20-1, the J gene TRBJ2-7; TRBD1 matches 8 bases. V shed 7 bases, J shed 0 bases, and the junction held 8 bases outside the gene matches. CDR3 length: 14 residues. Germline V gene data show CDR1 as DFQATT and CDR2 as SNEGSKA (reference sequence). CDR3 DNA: TGCAGTGTCGTCACCGGGACAGGCTCCTACGAGCAGTACTTC. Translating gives CSVVTGTGSYEQYF.

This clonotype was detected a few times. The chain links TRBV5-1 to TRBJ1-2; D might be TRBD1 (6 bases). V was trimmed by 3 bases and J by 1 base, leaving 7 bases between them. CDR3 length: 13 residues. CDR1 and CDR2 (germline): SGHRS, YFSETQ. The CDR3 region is CASSWDNNYGYTF. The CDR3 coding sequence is TGCGCCAGCAGCTGGGACAATAACTATGGCTACACCTTC.